This T cell receptor (beta chain) was sequenced during a study of blood T cells in healthy people across ages (dated by TCRdb to the mid-2010s). General notes on the study: In model experiments, template switching captured about one uniquely barcoded TCR beta cDNA molecule for every two T cells. To avoid experimental bias, donors of different ages were spread randomly across the sequencing lanes. The study analyzed two additional independent replicas of 1 million unique cDNA reads from the same blood draw for two donors, one aged 18 to 29 and one aged 80 or older. The donors were divided into four age groups: young (average 16 years), middle-aged (about 39), aged (approximately 62) and long-lived (about 80). Age-related changes in TCR beta repertoire diversity were measured in the study by deep sequencing normalized with unique cDNA molecular identifiers. Results and caveats for the whole study, not just this receptor: Estimates of total diversity based on one million sequenced T cells were regarded as lower bounds and as underestimates. A strong correlation was found between observed TCR beta diversity and the percentage of naive T cells measured by flow cytometry. Since profiling was done on bulk unsorted PBMCs, naive and antigen-experienced compartments could not be conclusively compared. Compared with the aged group, the long-lived group had more naive CD4+ T cells, fewer expanded clones and increased TCR diversity, suggesting age selection. Donor CMV infection status was unknown, potentially confounding age-related changes in expanded clonotypes. As age increased, observed TCR beta diversity per million T cells dropped in a roughly linear way, and a significant reduction was already evident by age about 40.

Library method: 5' RACE. TCRdb shows the sequencer as Illumina HiSeq 2500. A second roughly 6 to 12 cycle PCR used a sample-barcoded 5' primer and a J-beta primer mix. A template-switch 5' adaptor carrying 12 random nucleotides introduced a unique molecular identifier onto each TCR beta cDNA molecule. Each sample yielded at least 3 million CDR3-containing paired-end reads. All of the RNA was converted into first-strand cDNA using the Mint cDNA synthesis kit, with a TRBC-specific oligonucleotide serving as the primer. Following uracil-DNA glycosylase treatment, all cDNA underwent a first 18-cycle PCR with the universal primers M1SS and BC2_uni_R. As for the original processing: Each sample was normalized by randomly selecting 1 million high-quality reads, each carrying a distinct molecular identifier. Instead of being binned into consensus sequences, reads with shared molecular identifiers were discarded. CDR3 identification, clonotype clustering and error correction used MiTCR with a Q25 quality threshold and the strictest error-elimination algorithm. A nonparametric unseen species model with Euler transformation was used to estimate lower-bound total TCR beta diversity. In-frame beta chains were kept once TCRdb had trimmed the public reads at Q25 with fastp and called clones with MiXCR. When rows share a CDR3 protein, they turn into one entry using the most common DNA and genes. TCRdb's processing, not the study's, gives the V and J calls here. A total of about 940,000 distinct CDR3 sequences appear in this sample, 48% of them only once. The top ten clonotypes cover roughly 12% of the sample.

The trim is 2 bases for V and 5 bases for J, with a gap of 13 bases between the germline ends. The germline V gene gives CDR1 as MNHEY and CDR2 as SVGAGI. The CDR3 holds 14 amino acids from the cysteine to the phenylalanine. Of all the DNA, just the CDR3 is kept, 42 bases in frame from base 1. Donors were about 36 systemically healthy Caucasian individuals from Russia aged roughly 6 to 95 years. Each donor gave about 9.7 milliliters of peripheral blood, drawn into EDTA-treated Vacutainer tubes. Ficoll-Paque density-gradient centrifugation was used to isolate PBMCs, with at least 6.5 million per sample. Total RNA, at least 5.5 micrograms per sample, was extracted from PBMCs with Trizol reagent. The percentages of naive CD45RAhigh/CD27high T cells were determined by flow cytometry on a PBMC aliquot from every donor. A note on this clonotype: The target of this receptor is not known. No much larger clone is present one base from it, and per-base qualities are unavailable.

The rearrangement joined TRBV6-5 to TRBJ2-7, with no D gene named confidently. The sample taken for sequencing was blood. This TCR was sampled from a man aged 25 to 40 in good health. The CDR3: CASSYTYQVHEQYF. In nucleotides, the sequence is TGTGCCAGCAGTTACACTTATCAAGTCCACGAGCAGTACTTC.